The next 20 T cell receptor beta chains were all read from a single sample in a study of T cells of healthy individuals. TCRdb re-called the 5' RACE reads with MiXCR, one entry per CDR3 protein. In the table there are 55,000 to 65,000 distinct CDR3 sequences, around 15% of which are singletons. The receptors originated from a human donor in good health.

This sequence joins TRBV5-1 and TRBJ2-7, with D possibly TRBD2 on 5 matching bases. CDR3 length equals 12 residues. The V end lost 4 bases, the J end lost 6 bases, and 11 bases lay between the germline ends. Germline V CDR1 and CDR2: SGHRS, YFSETQ. CDR3 bases: TGCGCCAGCAGCGGGAGTACTAGCGAGCAGTACTTC. Its protein product is CASSGSTSEQYF. Looking up the rest from reference TRBV5-1 and TRBJ2-7 gives the full variable domain: KAGVTQTPRYLIKTRGQQVTLSCSPISGHRSVSWYQQTPGQGLQFLFEYFSETQRNKGNFPGRFSGRQFSNSRSEMNVSTLELGDSALYLCASSGSTSEQYFGPGTRLTVT.

This chain connects TRBV6-6 to TRBJ2-2, with TRBD2 identical over 13 bases. V shed 1 base, J shed 6 bases, and the junction held 2 bases outside the gene matches. Germline V lookup: CDR1 MNHNY, CDR2 SVGAGI (reference sequence). The length of the CDR3 is 16 residues. The CDR3 DNA follows: TGTGCCAGCAGTTACTGGACTAGCGGGAGCCCCGGGGAGCTGTTTTTT. It yields the protein CASSYWTSGSPGELFF.

This clonotype showed up many times. V is TRBV30 and J is TRBJ2-3; either TRBD1 or TRBD2 may fit D (5 bases each). Trimming cost V 0 bases and J 2 bases, with 15 bases left between them. Per germline, CDR1 GTSNPN and CDR2 SVGIG (reference sequence). The length of the CDR3 is 16 residues. CDR3 bases: TGTGCCTGGAGTGTACTCATGAGGGGCTTCACAGATACGCAGTATTTT. This translates into CAWSVLMRGFTDTQYF.

The rearrangement links TRBV29-1 to TRBJ2-5; unclear D gene. CDR1 and CDR2 (germline): SQVTM, ANQGSEA. The CDR3 length is 12 residues. Deletions cut 4 bases from V and 4 bases from J, with 10 bases between. CDR3 sequence (DNA): TGCAGCGTTGCAGGCAGCCGAGAGACCCAGTACTTC. Its protein product is CSVAGSRETQYF.

V usage is TRBV7-2 and J usage is TRBJ2-1; 12 nucleotides agree with TRBD2. The CDR3 length is 18 residues. Germline V lookup: CDR1 SGHTA, CDR2 FQGNSA. The J segment lost 0 bases and the V segment lost 2 bases, leaving 5 bases of the junction unmatched. The CDR3 sequence: CASSLRTSGISSYNEQFF. In DNA form, the CDR3 reads TGTGCCAGCAGCTTAAGGACTAGCGGGATTAGCTCCTACAATGAGCAGTTCTTC. The complete variable domain, with remaining parts taken from reference TRBV7-2 and TRBJ2-1, reads GAGVSQSPSNKVTEKGKDVELRCDPISGHTALYWYRQSLGQGLEFLIYFQGNSAPDKSGLPSDRFSAERTGGSVSTLTIQRTQQEDSAVYLCASSLRTSGISSYNEQFFGPGTRLTVL.

This clonotype occurred a few times. The chain employs TRBV15 and TRBJ1-5; no reliable D call. Trimming pared 0 bases from V and 2 bases from J, leaving 8 bases between. The CDR3 has 15 residues. Germline V lookup: CDR1 LNHNV, CDR2 YYDKDF (reference sequence). The DNA of the CDR3 is TGTGCCACCAGCAGAGATATGGGTCGCAATCAGCCCCAGCATTTT. This gives the protein CATSRDMGRNQPQHF.

This clonotype was seen at least ten times. CDR3 nucleotides: TGCAGTGCCGGGGGGTCACCCCTAACTCCGCAGTACTTC. Translating it yields CSAGGSPLTPQYF. The chain combines TRBV20-1 with TRBJ2-7; 7 bases agree with TRBD2. The V segment lost 6 bases and the J segment 9 bases; nucleotides outside the gene matches: 14. The CDR3 covers 13 residues. The germline V gene encodes CDR1 DFQATT and CDR2 SNEGSKA (reference sequence).

Only a few counts were recorded for this clonotype. The V call is TRBV18, the J call TRBJ2-7; 7 bases map to TRBD1. J lost 4 bases, V lost 6 bases, and 12 bases had no gene match. This CDR3 has 15 amino acids. In germline, CDR1 is KGHSH, CDR2 LQKENI. CDR3 amino acids: CASSPPGTALYEQYF. CDR3 DNA: TGTGCCAGCTCGCCCCCTGGGACAGCTTTGTACGAGCAGTACTTC. Full variable domain (outside the CDR3, taken from reference TRBV18 and TRBJ2-7): NAGVMQNPRHLVRRRGQEARLRCSPMKGHSHVYWYRQLPEEGLKFMVYLQKENIIDESGMPKERFSAEFPKEGPSILRIQQVVRGDSAAYFCASSPPGTALYEQYFGPGTRLTVT.

On this clonotype itself: Since a much larger clone is just one base distant, this may be a read error. The chain recombines TRBV30 with TRBJ1-3; D gene unclear. The CDR3 consists of 15 residues. The germline V gene has CDR1 GTSNPN and CDR2 SVGIG (reference sequence). V lost 4 bases, J lost 1 base, and 14 bases lay in between. The CDR3 nucleotides are TGTGCCTGGAAGCCGCCCAACAATTCTGGAAACACCATATATTTT. The encoded protein is CAWKPPNNSGNTIYF.

The J gene is TRBJ2-1, the V gene TRBV9; D gene unclear. The germline V and J ends were trimmed by 4 bases and 6 bases, with 8 bases remaining between them. Germline CDR1 reads SGDLS; CDR2 reads YYNGEE. The CDR3 sequence is 12 residues long. DNA of the CDR3: TGTGCCAGCAGCCCCGAGCTCAATGAGCAGTTCTTC. The encoded protein is CASSPELNEQFF.

This clonotype was recorded at least ten times. CDR3 in amino acids: CASSEAFGEQFF. As DNA, the CDR3 is TGTGCCAGCAGCGAAGCGTTCGGTGAGCAGTTCTTC. The V and J genes are TRBV9 and TRBJ2-1, with D unresolved. The CDR3 covers 12 residues. Trimming removed 3 bases from V and 9 bases from J, with 10 bases in between. Germline lookup yields CDR1 SGDLS and CDR2 YYNGEE.

This clonotype was counted only a few times. The J gene is TRBJ2-7, the V gene TRBV6-6, with 8 bases aligning to TRBD1. The CDR3 contains 15 residues. The V and J ends lost 6 bases and 2 bases, in that order; junction bases with no gene match: 9. The germline V gene encodes CDR1 MNHNY and CDR2 SVGAGI (reference sequence). In DNA, the CDR3 is TGTGCCAGCAGCCAGGACAGGGCCGACGCCTACGAGCAGTACTTC. As protein: CASSQDRADAYEQYF.

The J gene is TRBJ1-5, the V gene TRBV6-5; the match to TRBD1 covers 9 bases. Germline loops: CDR1 MNHEY, CDR2 SVGAGI. The CDR3 contains 15 residues. The V segment lost 6 bases and the J segment 6 bases; nucleotides outside the gene matches: 9. For the CDR3, the DNA is TGTGCCAGCAGCCGTCGACAGGGGGAGGGTCAGCCCCAGCATTTT. Translating gives CASSRRQGEGQPQHF.

This clonotype has a count of ten or more. This chain joins TRBV6-5 and TRBJ2-3; 11 positions agree with TRBD2. V lost 5 bases and J lost 5; bases outside the gene matches: 12. This CDR3 has 17 residues. Germline V lookup: CDR1 MNHEY, CDR2 SVGAGI. The CDR3, as DNA: TGTGCCAGCAGTCCACCTCTACTAGCGGGAGAGCGAGATACGCAGTATTTT. Its protein product is CASSPPLLAGERDTQYF.

This clonotype was seen more than once but under ten times. The genes are TRBV6-2 or TRBV6-3 and TRBJ1-5, with TRBD1 matching 7 bases. Trimming at V came to 4 bases and at J to 0 bases, leaving 0 bases not matched to a gene. Germline V gene lookup returns CDR1 MNHEY and CDR2 SVGEGT. The CDR3 loop spans 14 amino acids. The CDR3 DNA reads TGTGCCAGCAGTTGGGACAGTAGCAATCAGCCCCAGCATTTT. Protein: CASSWDSSNQPQHF.

V gene TRBV6-5 combines with J gene TRBJ2-7, with D possibly being TRBD1 or TRBD2 (5 bases each). This CDR3 contains 15 residues. Germline V gene sequence: CDR1 MNHEY, CDR2 SVGAGI. V lost 6 bases and J 1 base, leaving 16 bases between the germline ends. The CDR3 sequence is CASRLSRDPSYEQYF. As DNA, the CDR3 is TGTGCCAGCAGGCTGAGCCGGGACCCATCCTACGAGCAGTACTTC.

Ten or more counts support this clonotype. Germline and junction disagree at one end, which may indicate a read error. The chain has TRBV30 and TRBJ2-7, with 11 bases fitting TRBD1. The CDR3 runs 14 residues. Germline CDR1 and CDR2: GTSNPN and SVGIG (reference sequence). The CDR3 nucleotides read TGTGCCTGGAGTGTAGGGACAGGGGGACTCCATTCCGACTTC. Residues: CAWSVGTGGLHSDF.

This clonotype was detected many times. The gene calls are TRBV7-2 and TRBJ2-3; 7 nucleotides match TRBD2. The V gene end was trimmed by 5 bases and the J gene end by 10 bases; junction bases not matched to a gene: 15. This CDR3 spans 15 amino acids. CDR1 SGHTA and CDR2 FQGNSA come from the germline V gene. DNA of the CDR3: TGTGCCAGCAGCCCTTTAGCGGGCCCTGGACTGGCGCAGTATTTT. Translating it yields CASSPLAGPGLAQYF. Based on the CDR3 plus reference TRBV7-2 and TRBJ2-3, the full variable domain is GAGVSQSPSNKVTEKGKDVELRCDPISGHTALYWYRQSLGQGLEFLIYFQGNSAPDKSGLPSDRFSAERTGGSVSTLTIQRTQQEDSAVYLCASSPLAGPGLAQYFGPGTRLTVL.

This clonotype was counted only a few times. The V call is TRBV28, the J call TRBJ1-1, with a tentative D call TRBD1 (5 bases). Looked up from germline, CDR1 is MDHEN and CDR2 is SYDVKM. The CDR3 consists of 17 residues. V lost 1 base and J lost 0, with 15 bases in between. The CDR3 loop reads CASSLFGGTKMNTEAFF. DNA of the CDR3: TGTGCCAGCAGTTTATTCGGGGGGACTAAGATGAACACTGAAGCTTTCTTT.

There are many counts of this clonotype. The chain combines TRBV5-4 with TRBJ2-3, with a possible D match to TRBD2 (5 bases). The CDR3 is 15 residues long. CDR1 is SGHNT and CDR2 is YYREEE in the germline V gene (reference sequence). Trimming stripped 3 bases from V and 5 bases from J, with 16 bases between. The CDR3 DNA reads as TGTGCCAGCAGCTCGGAGTATTACGAGGGAGATACGCAGTATTTT. It codes for CASSSEYYEGDTQYF.